These 18 T cell receptor beta chains were sequenced from one sample in a study of spatial heterogeneity in lung cancer. General observations from the study: Counts of expanded intratumoral alpha and beta TCRs tracked tumor mutation counts.

Time point indicated: sample taken at primary tumor resection. TCRdb itself ran the 5' RACE reads through MiXCR, one entry per CDR3 protein. The sample has approximately 4,900 distinct CDR3 sequences; just under 30% are singletons. Antigen specificity for these receptors is unknown. The sample in question was lung tumor tissue, obtained at surgery. The receptors shown here come from a female donor with early-stage non-small cell lung cancer.

In this sample, this clonotype is large (0.1 to 1%). V gene TRBV6-5 combines with J gene TRBJ2-7; D not resolved. The germline gives CDR1 MNHEY, CDR2 SVGAGI. V shed 5 bases and J shed 6 bases, with 17 bases lying between them. This CDR3 comprises 14 residues. The CDR3 bases are TGTGCCAGCAGTCCGTGGTCGAGGAGTAGCGAGCAGTACTTC. As protein: CASSPWSRSSEQYF.

This clonotype is medium-sized within its sample. The CDR3 loop reads CASSLKAGGGNQPQHF. The CDR3 DNA reads TGTGCCAGCAGCTTAAAGGCAGGGGGAGGCAATCAGCCCCAGCATTTT. The V and J genes are TRBV7-2 and TRBJ1-5, with TRBD1 matching over 7 bases. The germline V gene has CDR1 SGHTA and CDR2 FQGNSA. The CDR3 consists of 16 residues. V shed 2 bases and J 2 bases; nucleotides not matched to a gene: 6. Drawing the rest from reference TRBV7-2 and TRBJ1-5, the complete variable domain is GAGVSQSPSNKVTEKGKDVELRCDPISGHTALYWYRQSLGQGLEFLIYFQGNSAPDKSGLPSDRFSAERTGGSVSTLTIQRTQQEDSAVYLCASSLKAGGGNQPQHFGDGTRLSIL.

The genes are TRBV7-9 and TRBJ2-1, with 8 bases that match TRBD2. Germline V CDR1 and CDR2: SEHNR, FQNEAQ (reference sequence). The CDR3 loop spans 18 amino acids. Trimming at V came to 3 bases and at J to 1 base, leaving 11 bases not matched to a gene. This chain's CDR3 is CASSFRKQAGESYNEQFF. In DNA, the CDR3 is TGTGCCAGCAGCTTCAGGAAACAAGCGGGAGAATCCTACAATGAGCAGTTCTTC.

This clonotype was found a few times. CDR3 nucleotide sequence: TGCAGTGCAGTACTAGCGGTTAGCACAGATACGCAGTATTTT. Protein sequence: CSAVLAVSTDTQYF. The chain carries TRBV20-1 and TRBJ2-3, with 8 nucleotides matching TRBD2. J lost 0 bases, V lost 6 bases, and 5 bases had no gene match. Germline CDR1 DFQATT, CDR2 SNEGSKA (reference sequence). CDR3 size: 14 residues.

By sample share, this clonotype is medium-sized. The chain has TRBV20-1 and TRBJ1-1, with TRBD1 matching 8 bases. Germline trimming cut 5 bases from V and 4 bases from J; bases unmatched to any gene: 12. The CDR3 has 15 amino acids. From germline, CDR1 is DFQATT and CDR2 SNEGSKA (reference sequence). This CDR3 reads CSAPGQGWLATEAFF. In nucleotides, the CDR3 is TGCAGTGCTCCTGGACAGGGCTGGTTAGCCACTGAAGCTTTCTTT.

By share, this clonotype ranks as medium-sized. The chain uses TRBV7-3 and TRBJ1-1; D remains ambiguous. Germline V gene sequence: CDR1 SGHTA, CDR2 FQGTGA. The CDR3 consists of 13 residues. V gave up 2 bases and J gave up 5 bases, with 9 bases separating them. In DNA form, the CDR3 reads TGTGCCAGCAGCTTACGAGCAGAAACTGAAGCTTTCTTT. Its translation is CASSLRAETEAFF.

In this sample, this clonotype turned up many times. The CDR3 DNA reads as TGCGCCAGCAGCGAAGGTGGGCTCATAACTCAAGAGACCCAGTACTTC. Its protein is CASSEGGLITQETQYF. This chain uses TRBV5-1 with TRBJ2-5; D is ambiguous. Germline V gene lookup returns CDR1 SGHRS and CDR2 YFSETQ. CDR3 length: 16 residues. Trimming pared 4 bases from V and 2 bases from J, leaving 18 bases between. Based on the CDR3 plus reference TRBV5-1 and TRBJ2-5, the full variable domain is KAGVTQTPRYLIKTRGQQVTLSCSPISGHRSVSWYQQTPGQGLQFLFEYFSETQRNKGNFPGRFSGRQFSNSRSEMNVSTLELGDSALYLCASSEGGLITQETQYFGPGTRLLVL.

This clonotype was counted ten times or more. The V and J genes are TRBV29-1 and TRBJ1-2, with D possibly TRBD1 on 6 matching bases. V lost 6 bases, J lost 0 bases, and 17 bases lay in between. CDR3 length equals 15 residues. In germline, CDR1 is SQVTM, CDR2 ANQGSEA. CDR3 in amino acids: CSVDPSGGSNYGYTF. The CDR3 DNA follows: TGCAGCGTCGATCCATCGGGGGGCTCTAACTATGGCTACACCTTC.

The chain recombines TRBV29-1 with TRBJ2-2; D uncertain. This CDR3 has 13 amino acids. The V end lost 3 bases, the J end lost 5 bases, and 10 bases lay between the germline ends. Germline CDR1 and CDR2: SQVTM and ANQGSEA. Written as DNA, the CDR3 is TGCAGCGTTGAGGCGTCCTGGACCGGGGAGCTGTTTTTT. This translates into CSVEASWTGELFF.

This clonotype is classed as medium-sized. The rearrangement joins TRBV3-1 to TRBJ2-5; no definite D call. Per germline, CDR1 LGHDT and CDR2 YNNKEL (reference sequence). Deletions cut 4 bases from V and 1 base from J, with 7 bases between. The CDR3 contains 13 residues. The CDR3 bases are TGTGCCAGCAGCCGGGGTCTCCAAGAGACCCAGTACTTC. Translation gives CASSRGLQETQYF.

This clonotype was seen many times. V and J are TRBV7-4 and TRBJ2-1; D gene uncertain. This CDR3 spans 14 amino acids. Trimming left V 0 bases short and J 6 bases short, with 9 bases between. In germline, CDR1 is SGHVT, CDR2 SQSDAQ. Written as DNA, the CDR3 is TGTGCCAGCAGCTTAGCCACAGCAACCAATGAGCAGTTCTTC. This encodes CASSLATATNEQFF.

The V gene is TRBV29-1, the J gene TRBJ2-3; 14 bases map to TRBD2. In germline, CDR1 is SQVTM, CDR2 ANQGSEA. V lost 6 bases, J lost 4 bases, and 9 bases stayed unmatched. The CDR3 runs 16 residues. CDR3 sequence (DNA): TGCAGCGTCCGACTAGCGGGAGGGTCGGCCCCAGATACGCAGTATTTT. Translation: CSVRLAGGSAPDTQYF.

This clonotype was found a few times. The chain carries TRBV19 and TRBJ2-7; perhaps D is TRBD1 or TRBD2 (6 bases each). CDR3 size: 14 residues. The V gene's germline CDR1 is LNHDA and CDR2 SQIVND (reference sequence). V lost 3 bases, J lost 6 bases, and 15 bases lay in between. The CDR3 DNA is TGTGCCAGTAGTATCGAGGGGGGCCGGACCGAGCAGTACTTC. It encodes CASSIEGGRTEQYF.

CDR3 sequence: CASSLGAEPLSYYGYTF. CDR3 coding DNA: TGTGCCAGCAGCTTGGGCGCGGAACCACTTTCTTACTATGGCTACACCTTC. This chain connects TRBV7-2 to TRBJ1-2; D ambiguous. Looked up from germline, CDR1 is SGHTA and CDR2 is FQGNSA. V gave up 3 bases and J gave up 3 bases, with 20 bases separating them. CDR3 length equals 17 residues. The full variable domain, rest sourced from reference TRBV7-2 and TRBJ1-2, is GAGVSQSPSNKVTEKGKDVELRCDPISGHTALYWYRQSLGQGLEFLIYFQGNSAPDKSGLPSDRFSAERTGGSVSTLTIQRTQQEDSAVYLCASSLGAEPLSYYGYTFGSGTRLTVV.

Many counts were recorded for this clonotype. This chain connects TRBV7-2 to TRBJ1-5, with a weak D call TRBD1 (6 bases). Germline assignment: CDR1 SGHTA and CDR2 FQGNSA. The CDR3 is 14 amino acids. V lost 4 bases and J lost 4, with 11 bases in between. CDR3 in DNA: TGTGCCAGCAGCTCAGGACAGATAAATCAGCCCCAGCATTTT. This gives the protein CASSSGQINQPQHF. The complete variable domain, with remaining parts taken from reference TRBV7-2 and TRBJ1-5, reads GAGVSQSPSNKVTEKGKDVELRCDPISGHTALYWYRQSLGQGLEFLIYFQGNSAPDKSGLPSDRFSAERTGGSVSTLTIQRTQQEDSAVYLCASSSGQINQPQHFGDGTRLSIL.

This clonotype was counted at least ten times. The chain links TRBV6-1 to TRBJ1-2; D remains ambiguous. This CDR3 region has 12 residues. With 1 base removed from V and 6 bases from J, the gap between germline ends came to 6 bases. Germline V gene sequence: CDR1 MNHNS, CDR2 SASEGT. In nucleotides, the CDR3 is TGTGCCAGCAGTGAAGGGGCCCATGGCTACACCTTC. It specifies CASSEGAHGYTF.

This clonotype was counted at least ten times. V gene TRBV2 combines with J gene TRBJ2-1, with 10 bases identical to TRBD1. The CDR3 extends over 14 amino acids. The trim removed 7 bases at V and 4 bases at J, leaving 4 bases unmatched. Germline V gene sequence: CDR1 SNHLY, CDR2 FYNNEI. CDR3 sequence: CASTRTGGYNEQFF. The CDR3, as DNA: TGTGCCAGCACCAGGACAGGGGGATACAATGAGCAGTTCTTC.

In its sample, this clonotype was seen many times. Compared with germline, one end of the junction differs, possibly owing to a read error. The V call is TRBV5-6, the J call TRBJ1-2; D call uncertain. CDR1 is SGHDT and CDR2 is YYEEEE in the germline V gene. CDR3 length: 14 residues. As DNA, the CDR3 is TGTGCCAGCAGCTTTCGAACTAGCGCCTATGGCAACACCTTC. Protein: CASSFRTSAYGNTF.